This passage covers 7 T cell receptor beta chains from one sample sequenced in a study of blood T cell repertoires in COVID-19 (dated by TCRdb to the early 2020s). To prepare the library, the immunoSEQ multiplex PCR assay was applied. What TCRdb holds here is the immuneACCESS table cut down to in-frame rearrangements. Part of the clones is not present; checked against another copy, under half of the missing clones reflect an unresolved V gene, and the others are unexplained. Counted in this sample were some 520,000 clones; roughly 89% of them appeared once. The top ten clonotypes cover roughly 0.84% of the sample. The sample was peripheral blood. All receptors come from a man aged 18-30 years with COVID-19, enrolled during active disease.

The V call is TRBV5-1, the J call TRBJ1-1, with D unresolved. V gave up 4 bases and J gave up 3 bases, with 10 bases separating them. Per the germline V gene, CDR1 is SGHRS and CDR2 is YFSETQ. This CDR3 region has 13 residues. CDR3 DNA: TGCGCCAGCAGCGTGACATATTACACTGAAGCTTTCTTT. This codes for CASSVTYYTEAFF.

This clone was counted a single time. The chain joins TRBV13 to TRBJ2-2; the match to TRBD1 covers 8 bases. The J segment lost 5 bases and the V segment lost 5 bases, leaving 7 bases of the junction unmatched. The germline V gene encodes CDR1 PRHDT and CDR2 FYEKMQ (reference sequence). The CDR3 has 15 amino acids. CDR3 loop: CASSRRTGLTGELFF. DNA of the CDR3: TGTGCCAGCAGCCGCAGGACAGGGCTTACCGGGGAGCTGTTTTTT.

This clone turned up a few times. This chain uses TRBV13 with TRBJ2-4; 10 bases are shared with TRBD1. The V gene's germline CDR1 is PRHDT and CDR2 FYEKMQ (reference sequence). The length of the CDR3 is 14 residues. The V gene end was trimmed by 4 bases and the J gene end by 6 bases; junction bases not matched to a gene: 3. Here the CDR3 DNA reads TGTGCCAGCAGCTCCCGACAGGGGGCAAACATTCAGTACTTC. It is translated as CASSSRQGANIQYF.

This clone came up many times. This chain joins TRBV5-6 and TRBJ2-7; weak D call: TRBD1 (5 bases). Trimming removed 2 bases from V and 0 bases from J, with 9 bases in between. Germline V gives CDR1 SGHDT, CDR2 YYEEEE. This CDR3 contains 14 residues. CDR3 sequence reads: CASSFQGFSYEQYF. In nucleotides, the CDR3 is TGTGCCAGCAGCTTCCAGGGTTTCTCCTACGAGCAGTACTTC.

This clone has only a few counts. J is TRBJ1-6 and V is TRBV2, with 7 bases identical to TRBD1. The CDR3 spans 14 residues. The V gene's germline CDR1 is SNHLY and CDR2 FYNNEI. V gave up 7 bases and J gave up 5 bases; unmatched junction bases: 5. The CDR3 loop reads CASTNRGNNSPLHF. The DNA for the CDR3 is TGTGCCAGCACCAACAGGGGAAATAATTCACCCCTCCACTTT.

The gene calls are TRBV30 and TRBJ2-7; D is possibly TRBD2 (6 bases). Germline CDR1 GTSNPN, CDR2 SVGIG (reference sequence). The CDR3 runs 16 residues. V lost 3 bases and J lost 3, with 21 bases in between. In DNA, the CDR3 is TGTGCCTGGAGGGCCTTAGGCACTCGGGGAGGCTACGAGCAGTACTTC. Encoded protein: CAWRALGTRGGYEQYF.

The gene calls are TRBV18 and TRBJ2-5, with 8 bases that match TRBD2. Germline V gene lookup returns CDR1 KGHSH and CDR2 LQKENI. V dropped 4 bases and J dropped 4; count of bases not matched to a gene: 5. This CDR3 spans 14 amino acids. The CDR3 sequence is CASSLAGGRETQYF. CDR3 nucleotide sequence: TGTGCCAGCTCACTGGCGGGGGGACGAGAGACCCAGTACTTC.